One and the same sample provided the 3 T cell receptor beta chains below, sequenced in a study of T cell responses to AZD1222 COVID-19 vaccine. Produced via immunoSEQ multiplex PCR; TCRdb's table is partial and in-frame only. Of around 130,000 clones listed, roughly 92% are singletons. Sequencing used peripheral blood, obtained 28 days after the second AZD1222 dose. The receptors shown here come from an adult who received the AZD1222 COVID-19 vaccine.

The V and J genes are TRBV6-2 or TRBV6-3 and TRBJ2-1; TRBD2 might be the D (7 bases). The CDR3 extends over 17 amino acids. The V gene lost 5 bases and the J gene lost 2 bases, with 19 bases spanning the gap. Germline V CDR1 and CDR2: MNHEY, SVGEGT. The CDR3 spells CASSRIPGGFTYNEQFF. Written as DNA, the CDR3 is TGTGCCAGCAGTCGGATCCCGGGGGGCTTCACCTACAATGAGCAGTTCTTC.

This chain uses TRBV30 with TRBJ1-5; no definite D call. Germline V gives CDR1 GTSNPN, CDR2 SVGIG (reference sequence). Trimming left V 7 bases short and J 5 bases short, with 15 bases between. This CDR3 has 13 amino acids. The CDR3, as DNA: TGTGCCTTGGAAAGAGGACTTGATCAGCCCCAGCATTTT. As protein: CALERGLDQPQHF.

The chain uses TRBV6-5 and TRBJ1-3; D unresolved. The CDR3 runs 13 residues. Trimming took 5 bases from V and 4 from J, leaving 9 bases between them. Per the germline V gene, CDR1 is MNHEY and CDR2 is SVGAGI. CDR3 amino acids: CASSPSGGNTIYF. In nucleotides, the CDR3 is TGTGCCAGCAGTCCCTCGGGGGGAAACACCATATATTTT.